What follows is one T cell receptor beta chain and its context. What it binds is not known. Newly diagnosed hyperthyroidism, duration under 2 months, in patients aged 18 to 65. Not enrolled were patients with uncontrolled infection, other autoimmune disease, pregnancy or lactation. Clinical symptoms, serum thyroxine and TRAb, thyroid ultrasound and orbital computed tomography were used for the diagnoses. This specimen belongs to a study of T cells in Graves' hyperthyroidism and ophthalmopathy. General study results and limits: Most clonotypes expanded in the thyroid (above 0.001) were also present in blood.

Researchers amplified the TCR beta CDR3 regions from RNA transcripts. Primed by the HTBI set, a first-round RT-PCR was run on the TCR CDR3. TCRdb reprocessed the multiplex PCR reads via MiXCR and lists one record per CDR3 protein. The sample lists more than 500,000 distinct CDR3 sequences; roughly 16% were seen once. Looked up from germline, CDR1 is DFQATT and CDR2 is SNEGSKA (reference sequence). Unmatched junction bases numbered 7, after V lost 0 bases and J lost 4 bases. The CDR3 covers 16 residues. Sequenced: blood. V is TRBV20-1 and J is TRBJ2-1, with 9 nucleotides matching TRBD1. The receptor was isolated from a woman aged 30 to 39 with Graves' hyperthyroidism. CDR3 DNA: TGCAGTGCTAGAGATTGGAGGACAGGGGAGTACAATGAGCAGTTCTTC. This translates into CSARDWRTGEYNEQFF.